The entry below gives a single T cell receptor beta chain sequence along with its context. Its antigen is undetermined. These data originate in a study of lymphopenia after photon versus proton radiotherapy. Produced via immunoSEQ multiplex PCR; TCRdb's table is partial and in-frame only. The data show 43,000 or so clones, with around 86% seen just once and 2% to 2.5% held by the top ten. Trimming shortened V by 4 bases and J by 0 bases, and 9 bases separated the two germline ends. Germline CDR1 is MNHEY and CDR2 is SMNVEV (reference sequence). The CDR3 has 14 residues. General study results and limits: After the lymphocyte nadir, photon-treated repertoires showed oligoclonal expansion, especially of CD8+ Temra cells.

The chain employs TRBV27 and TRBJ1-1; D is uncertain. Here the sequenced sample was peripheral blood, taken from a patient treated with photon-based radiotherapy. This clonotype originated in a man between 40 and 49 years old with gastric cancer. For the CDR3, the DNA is TGTGCCAGCAGTTCGTACAGCTTGAACACTGAAGCTTTCTTT. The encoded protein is CASSSYSLNTEAFF.